This TCR beta chain was recorded in a study of a mutant IDH1 vaccine in newly diagnosed glioma. Data came from immunoSEQ multiplex PCR; TCRdb stores just in-frame clones and leaves some out. Found here are roughly 51,000 clones, 70% to 90% of them singletons; the top ten hold 2% to 2.5%. Regarding time point: baseline, week 1 (first vaccination visit). The treatment was: pre-vaccination baseline after standard-of-care therapy. Each astrocytoma in the donors was new, WHO grade 3 or 4, IDH1-mutant and ATRX-lost. Turning to this clone: Its specificity is not known. The germline gene is not matched at one end of the junction; a read error may be the cause.

The CDR3 length is 14 residues. Per the germline V gene, CDR1 is SSHAT and CDR2 is FNYEAQ (reference sequence). Study findings and constraints: Among patients, roughly 95% showed immune responses induced by the vaccine.

Source: PBMCs, taken from a glioma patient treated with radiotherapy, temozolomide or both. The gene calls are TRBV7-7 and TRBJ2-7; TRBD1 might be the D (6 bases). This receptor was identified in a man aged 40-50 years with glioma. The CDR3 sequence: CASSPPDRPYEQYF. The CDR3 region has the DNA TGTGCTAGCAGCCCGCCCGACAGGCCCTACGAGCAGTACTTC. The full variable domain, in which reference TRBV7-7 and TRBJ2-7 provide the parts outside the CDR3, is GAGVSQSPRYKVTKRGQDVTLRCDPISSHATLYWYQQALGQGPEFLTYFNYEAQPDKSGLPSDRFSAERPEGSISTLTIQRTEQRDSAMYRCASSPPDRPYEQYFGPGTRLTVT.